This entry describes one T cell receptor beta chain. TCRdb's copy holds only in-frame clones and misses some; the assay was immunoSEQ multiplex PCR. The table includes approximately 24,000 clones, around 72% detected once. This CDR3 contains 13 residues. Per germline, CDR1 LNHNV and CDR2 YYDKDF (reference sequence). V lost 2 bases to trimming and J lost 4 bases, with 5 bases between them. The data originate from a study of STAT5B mutations in CD4+ large granular lymphocyte leukemia. Sequencing used CD4+ T cells from blood buffy coats. V and J are TRBV15 and TRBJ2-2, with a possible D match to TRBD1 (5 bases). This receptor was taken from a human donor in good health. CDR3 amino acids: CATSRTGTGELFF. As DNA, the CDR3 is TGTGCCACCAGCAGAACAGGCACCGGGGAGCTGTTTTTT.